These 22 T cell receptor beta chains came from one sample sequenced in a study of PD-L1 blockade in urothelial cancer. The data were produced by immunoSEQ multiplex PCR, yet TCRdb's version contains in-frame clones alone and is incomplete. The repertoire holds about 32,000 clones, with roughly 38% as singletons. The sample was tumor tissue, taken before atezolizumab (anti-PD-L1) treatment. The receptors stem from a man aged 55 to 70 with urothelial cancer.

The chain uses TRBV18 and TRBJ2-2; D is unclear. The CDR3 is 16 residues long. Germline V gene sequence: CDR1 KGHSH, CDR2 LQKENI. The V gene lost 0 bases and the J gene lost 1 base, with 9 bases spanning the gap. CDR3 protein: CASSPPGVGNTGELFF. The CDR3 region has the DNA TGTGCCAGCTCACCACCCGGCGTGGGGAACACCGGGGAGCTGTTTTTT.

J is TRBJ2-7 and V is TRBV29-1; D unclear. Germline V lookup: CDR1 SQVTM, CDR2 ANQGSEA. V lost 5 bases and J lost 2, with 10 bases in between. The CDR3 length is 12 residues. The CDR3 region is CSVLSEAYEQYF. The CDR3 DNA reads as TGCAGCGTTCTCAGCGAGGCCTACGAGCAGTACTTC.

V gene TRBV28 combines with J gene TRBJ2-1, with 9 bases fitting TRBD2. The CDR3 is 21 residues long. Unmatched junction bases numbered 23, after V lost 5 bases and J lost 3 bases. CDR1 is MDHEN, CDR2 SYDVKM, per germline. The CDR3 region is CASSPAGWREGQRTFYNEQFF. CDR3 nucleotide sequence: TGTGCCAGCAGTCCCGCCGGGTGGCGGGAGGGTCAAAGGACCTTCTACAATGAGCAGTTCTTC.

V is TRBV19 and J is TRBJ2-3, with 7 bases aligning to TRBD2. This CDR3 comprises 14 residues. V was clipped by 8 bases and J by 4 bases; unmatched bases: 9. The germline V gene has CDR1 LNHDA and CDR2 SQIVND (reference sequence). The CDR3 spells CASEAAGVADTQYF. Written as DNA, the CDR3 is TGTGCCAGTGAAGCGGCGGGGGTCGCAGATACGCAGTATTTT.

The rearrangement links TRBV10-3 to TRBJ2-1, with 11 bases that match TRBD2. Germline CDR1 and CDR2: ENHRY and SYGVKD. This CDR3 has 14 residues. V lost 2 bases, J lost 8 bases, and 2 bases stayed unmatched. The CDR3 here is CAISETSGGDEQFF. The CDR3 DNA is TGTGCCATCAGTGAGACTAGCGGGGGTGATGAGCAGTTCTTC.

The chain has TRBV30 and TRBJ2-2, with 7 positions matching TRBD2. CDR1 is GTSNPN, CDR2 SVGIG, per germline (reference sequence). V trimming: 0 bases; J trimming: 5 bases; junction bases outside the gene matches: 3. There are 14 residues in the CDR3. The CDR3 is CAWSVRGGTGELFF. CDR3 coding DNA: TGTGCCTGGAGTGTACGGGGAGGGACCGGGGAGCTGTTTTTT.

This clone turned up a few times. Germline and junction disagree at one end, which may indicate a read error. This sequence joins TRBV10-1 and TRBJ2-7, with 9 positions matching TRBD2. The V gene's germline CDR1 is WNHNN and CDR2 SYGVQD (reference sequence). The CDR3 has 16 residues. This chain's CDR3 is CASSDSAGGGAKEQYF. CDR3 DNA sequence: TGCGCCAGYAGTGATTCGGCCGGCGGGGGGGCCAAAGAGCAGTACTTC.

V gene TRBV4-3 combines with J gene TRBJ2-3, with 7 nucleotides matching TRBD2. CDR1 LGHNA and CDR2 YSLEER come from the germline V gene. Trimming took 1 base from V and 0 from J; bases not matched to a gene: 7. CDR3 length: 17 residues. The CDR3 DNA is TGCGCCAGCAGCCAAGGGGTTGTACTAGCGAGCACAGATACGCAGTATTTT. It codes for CASSQGVVLASTDTQYF.

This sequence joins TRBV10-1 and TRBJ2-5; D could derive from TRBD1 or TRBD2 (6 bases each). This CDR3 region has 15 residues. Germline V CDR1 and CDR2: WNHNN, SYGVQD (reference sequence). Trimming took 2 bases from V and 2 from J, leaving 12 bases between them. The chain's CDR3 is CASSEQGRPQETQYF. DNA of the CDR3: TGCGCCAGCAGTGAGCAGGGGAGGCCTCAAGAGACCCAGTACTTC.

CDR3 in DNA: TGTGCCAGCAGTTACAGGACTGGCGGTGAAAAACTGTTTTTT. Translated: CASSYRTGGEKLFF. V is TRBV6-8 and J is TRBJ1-4; D call uncertain. V gave up 2 bases and J gave up 7 bases, with 11 bases separating them. This CDR3 contains 14 residues. Germline CDR1 and CDR2: MNHGY and SAAAGT.

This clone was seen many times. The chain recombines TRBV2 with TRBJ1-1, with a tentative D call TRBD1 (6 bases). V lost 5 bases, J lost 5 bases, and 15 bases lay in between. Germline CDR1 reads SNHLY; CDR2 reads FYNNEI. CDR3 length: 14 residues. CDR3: CASSYKTGKTEAFF. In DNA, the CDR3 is TGTGCCAGCAGTTACAAAACAGGGAAGACTGAAGCTTTCTTT.

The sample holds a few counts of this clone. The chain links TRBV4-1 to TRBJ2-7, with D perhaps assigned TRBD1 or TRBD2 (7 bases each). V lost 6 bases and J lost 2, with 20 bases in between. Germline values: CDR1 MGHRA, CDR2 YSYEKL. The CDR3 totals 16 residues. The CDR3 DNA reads TGCGCCAGCAGTAGAGGGGTGACAGGGACTACCTACGAGCAGTACTTC. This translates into CASSRGVTGTTYEQYF.

CDR3 in amino acids: CASSTTRTSGRSQYF. The CDR3 DNA reads TGTGCCAGCAGCACAACCAGGACTAGCGGGAGGTCCCAGTACTTC. V gene TRBV28 combines with J gene TRBJ2-5; the match to TRBD2 covers 14 bases. This CDR3 spans 15 amino acids. CDR1 and CDR2 (germline): MDHEN, SYDVKM. V lost 6 bases, J lost 9 bases, and 9 bases stayed unmatched.

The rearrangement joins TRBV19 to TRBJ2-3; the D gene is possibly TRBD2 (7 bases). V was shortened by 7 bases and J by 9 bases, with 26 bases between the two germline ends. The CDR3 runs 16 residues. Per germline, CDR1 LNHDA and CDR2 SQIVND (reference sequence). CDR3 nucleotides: TGTGCCAGTATGGCCATCGACATGGGGGGGCTGTCGACGCAGTATTTT. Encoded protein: CASMAIDMGGLSTQYF.

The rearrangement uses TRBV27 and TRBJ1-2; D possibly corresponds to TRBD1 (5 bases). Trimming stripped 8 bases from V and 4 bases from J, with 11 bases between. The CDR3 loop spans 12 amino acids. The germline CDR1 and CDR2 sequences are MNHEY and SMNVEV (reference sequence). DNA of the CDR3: TGTGCCAGCCTCGACAGTCGCTATGGCTACACCTTC. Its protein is CASLDSRYGYTF.

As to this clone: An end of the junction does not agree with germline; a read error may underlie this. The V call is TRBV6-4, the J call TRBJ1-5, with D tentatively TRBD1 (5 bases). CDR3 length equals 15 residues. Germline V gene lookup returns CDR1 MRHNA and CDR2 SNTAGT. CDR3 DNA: TGTGCCAGCAGTTACTCGTCAGGGTTTGATCAGCCCCAGCATTTT. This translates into CASSYSSGFDQPQHF.

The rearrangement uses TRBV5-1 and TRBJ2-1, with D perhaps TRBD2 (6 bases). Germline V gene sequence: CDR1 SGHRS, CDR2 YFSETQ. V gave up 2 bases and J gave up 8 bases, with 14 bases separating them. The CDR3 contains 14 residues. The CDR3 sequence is CASSLDIPGDEQFF. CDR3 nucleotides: TGCGCCAGCAGCTTAGACATCCCGGGGGATGAGCAGTTCTTC.

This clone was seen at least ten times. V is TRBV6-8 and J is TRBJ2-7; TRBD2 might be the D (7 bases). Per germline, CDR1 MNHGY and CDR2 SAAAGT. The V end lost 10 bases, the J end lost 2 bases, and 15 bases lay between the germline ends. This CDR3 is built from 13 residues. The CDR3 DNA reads TGTGCCATGGGGTCGGGGGGCCCCTACGAGCAGTACTTC. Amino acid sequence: CAMGSGGPYEQYF.

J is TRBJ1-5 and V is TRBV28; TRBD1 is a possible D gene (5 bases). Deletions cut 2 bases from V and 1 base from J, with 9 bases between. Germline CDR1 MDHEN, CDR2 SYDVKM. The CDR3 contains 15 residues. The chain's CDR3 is CASSLAGSSNQPQHF. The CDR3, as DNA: TGTGCCAGCAGTTTAGCAGGGAGCAGCAATCAGCCCCAGCATTTT.

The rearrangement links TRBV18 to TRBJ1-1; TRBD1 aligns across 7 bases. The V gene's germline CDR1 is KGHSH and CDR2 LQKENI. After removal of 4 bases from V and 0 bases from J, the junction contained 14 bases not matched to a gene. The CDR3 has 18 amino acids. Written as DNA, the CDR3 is TGTGCCAGCTCACGGGGCTCAGACAGGGCCCAAGTGAACACTGAAGCTTTCTTT. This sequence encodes CASSRGSDRAQVNTEAFF.

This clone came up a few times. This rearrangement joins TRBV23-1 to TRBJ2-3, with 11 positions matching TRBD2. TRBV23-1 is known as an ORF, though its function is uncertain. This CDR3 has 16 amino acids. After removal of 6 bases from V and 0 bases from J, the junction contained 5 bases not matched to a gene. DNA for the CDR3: TGCGCCAGCAGCCTGGGACTAGCGGCTAGCACAGATACGCAGTATTTT. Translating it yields CASSLGLAASTDTQYF.

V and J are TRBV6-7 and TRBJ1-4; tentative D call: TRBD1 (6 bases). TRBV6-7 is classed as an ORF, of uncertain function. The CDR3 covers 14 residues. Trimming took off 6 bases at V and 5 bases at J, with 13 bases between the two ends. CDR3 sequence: CASSAGTLNEKLFF. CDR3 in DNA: TGTGCCAGCAGCGCCGGGACATTGAATGAAAAACTGTTTTTT.